The 14 T cell receptor beta chains below all came from one sample that was sequenced in a study of blood T cell repertoires in COVID-19. Method: immunoSEQ multiplex PCR; TCRdb's copy keeps in-frame clones and lacks some. The data hold more than 95,000 clones, with about 75% observed a single time. The sequencing sample was made of peripheral blood. These receptors were collected from a woman in her sixties or seventies with acute or convalescent COVID-19.

The chain recombines TRBV18 with TRBJ1-1; D is perhaps TRBD1 (6 bases). Germline assignment: CDR1 KGHSH and CDR2 LQKENI. Trimming removed 6 bases at V and 4 bases at J, with 15 bases between. The CDR3 runs 14 residues. This chain's CDR3 is CASSQDRRSTEAFF. In nucleotides, the CDR3 is TGTGCCAGCTCGCAGGACAGAAGGAGCACTGAAGCTTTCTTT.

The chain couples TRBV25-1 to TRBJ1-1; 9 bases align to TRBD1. Germline V gene sequence: CDR1 MGHDK, CDR2 SYGVNS. V lost 4 bases to trimming and J lost 6 bases; unmatched junction nucleotides: 9. This CDR3 contains 15 residues. The CDR3 sequence is CASSGYRGLWAEAFF. The CDR3 region has the DNA TGTGCCAGCAGTGGATACAGGGGGCTTTGGGCTGAAGCTTTCTTT.

The genes are TRBV30 and TRBJ1-4; 8 bases line up with TRBD1. The V gene's germline CDR1 is GTSNPN and CDR2 SVGIG (reference sequence). V shed 1 base and J 4 bases; nucleotides not matched to a gene: 5. CDR3 length: 15 amino acids. CDR3 region: CAWSGRQGRNEKLFF. CDR3 sequence (DNA): TGTGCCTGGAGTGGGAGACAGGGGCGTAATGAAAAACTGTTTTTT.

The rearrangement uses TRBV3-1 (or the pseudogene TRBV3-2) and TRBJ2-5; the match to TRBD2 covers 7 bases. The CDR3 covers 15 residues. V lost 6 bases and J lost 2; bases outside the gene matches: 9. Germline loops: CDR1 LGHDT, CDR2 YNNKEL (reference sequence). The CDR3 loop reads CASSNRLATQETQYF. CDR3 bases: TGTGCCAGCAGTAACAGACTAGCCACGCAAGAGACCCAGTACTTC.

This rearrangement joins TRBV10-3 to TRBJ1-5; D is possibly TRBD1 (5 bases). The CDR3 sequence is 14 residues long. The V end lost 4 bases, the J end lost 3 bases, and 10 bases lay between the germline ends. Looked up from germline, CDR1 is ENHRY and CDR2 is SYGVKD. The CDR3 here is CAISGSGDNQPQHF. CDR3 bases: TGTGCCATCAGTGGATCGGGGGACAATCAGCCCCAGCATTTT.

V is TRBV28 and J is TRBJ1-1, with TRBD1 as a possible D gene (5 bases). The CDR3 loop spans 13 amino acids. Germline values: CDR1 MDHEN, CDR2 SYDVKM. The germline V and J ends were trimmed by 2 bases and 4 bases, with 8 bases remaining between them. DNA for the CDR3: TGTGCCAGCAGTTTAGGGGGAGGCACTGAAGCTTTCTTT. Protein sequence: CASSLGGGTEAFF.

This clone appeared a single time. The chain combines TRBV29-1 with TRBJ1-2; TRBD1 might be the D (5 bases). The V end was cut by 8 bases, the J end by 3 bases, with 13 bases between. Germline CDR1 and CDR2: SQVTM and ANQGSEA. The CDR3 length is 12 residues. CDR3 in amino acids: CSMSQGDYGYTF. The DNA for the CDR3 is TGCAGCATGAGCCAAGGGGACTATGGCTACACCTTC.

This clone was recorded only once. CDR3 loop: CASSQGGIQYF. CDR3 nucleotides: TGTGCCAGCAGCCAGGGAGGCATTCAGTACTTC. The rearrangement joins TRBV7-8 to TRBJ2-4, with D perhaps matching TRBD2 (6 bases). The length of the CDR3 is 11 residues. Trimming removed 5 bases from V and 9 bases from J, with 8 bases in between. From germline, CDR1 is SGHVS and CDR2 FQNEAQ.

The chain joins TRBV19 to TRBJ2-5, with a possible D match to TRBD2 (5 bases). The length of the CDR3 is 13 residues. The V gene's germline CDR1 is LNHDA and CDR2 SQIVND (reference sequence). V was pared by 3 bases and J by 4 bases, with 9 bases between. The CDR3 is CASSMKRLETQYF. CDR3 coding DNA: TGTGCCAGTAGTATGAAGCGGTTAGAGACCCAGTACTTC.

This clone turned up a few times. This chain connects TRBV7-9 to TRBJ2-7, with a possible D match to TRBD2 (6 bases). Trimming cost V 2 bases and J 5 bases, with 28 bases left between them. CDR1 is SEHNR and CDR2 is FQNEAQ in the germline V gene (reference sequence). CDR3 length: 19 residues. DNA of the CDR3: TGTGCCAGCAGCTTATCGTGGGGCGGGGCTACCACGAGGGGAAACGAGCAGTACTTC. This encodes CASSLSWGGATTRGNEQYF.

The CDR3 DNA reads as TGTGCCAGTATGGATGGGCAGGGGGCCTACAATGAGCAGTTCTTC. The encoded protein is CASMDGQGAYNEQFF. The V and J genes are TRBV19 and TRBJ2-1; 7 positions agree with TRBD1. This CDR3 spans 15 amino acids. Per the germline V gene, CDR1 is LNHDA and CDR2 is SQIVND (reference sequence). Trimming at V came to 7 bases and at J to 2 bases, leaving 8 bases not matched to a gene.

The chain joins TRBV6-1 to TRBJ1-1; a weak D match, TRBD1 (5 bases). Between the trimmed V and J ends, which lost 3 bases and 1 base, there was a span of 12 bases. Germline V gene data show CDR1 as MNHNS and CDR2 as SASEGT. The CDR3 totals 15 residues. CDR3 sequence: CASSDAGRGNTEAFF. The CDR3 DNA reads as TGTGCCAGCAGTGACGCAGGGCGGGGGAACACTGAAGCTTTCTTT.

The chain is built from TRBV2 and TRBJ1-4; D gene ambiguous. The CDR3 length is 15 residues. V was pared by 4 bases and J by 3 bases, with 12 bases between. The germline V gene has CDR1 SNHLY and CDR2 FYNNEI. CDR3 nucleotide sequence: TGTGCCAGCAGTGGGATCCGGGGTGCTAATGAAAAACTGTTTTTT. Its translation: CASSGIRGANEKLFF. The full variable domain, rest sourced from reference TRBV2 and TRBJ1-4, is EPEVTQTPSHQVTQMGQEVILRCVPISNHLYFYWYRQILGQKVEFLVSFYNNEISEKSEIFDDQFSVERPDGSNFTLKIRSTKLEDSAMYFCASSGIRGANEKLFFGSGTQLSVL.

This clone was recorded once. This sequence joins TRBV2 and TRBJ2-5, with TRBD1 identical over 7 bases. V lost 6 bases and J lost 1; bases outside the gene matches: 5. Germline values: CDR1 SNHLY, CDR2 FYNNEI. The CDR3 sequence is 14 residues long. In nucleotides, the CDR3 is TGTGCCAGCAGGGAGACAGGGTTCCAAGAGACCCAGTACTTC. Translated: CASRETGFQETQYF.